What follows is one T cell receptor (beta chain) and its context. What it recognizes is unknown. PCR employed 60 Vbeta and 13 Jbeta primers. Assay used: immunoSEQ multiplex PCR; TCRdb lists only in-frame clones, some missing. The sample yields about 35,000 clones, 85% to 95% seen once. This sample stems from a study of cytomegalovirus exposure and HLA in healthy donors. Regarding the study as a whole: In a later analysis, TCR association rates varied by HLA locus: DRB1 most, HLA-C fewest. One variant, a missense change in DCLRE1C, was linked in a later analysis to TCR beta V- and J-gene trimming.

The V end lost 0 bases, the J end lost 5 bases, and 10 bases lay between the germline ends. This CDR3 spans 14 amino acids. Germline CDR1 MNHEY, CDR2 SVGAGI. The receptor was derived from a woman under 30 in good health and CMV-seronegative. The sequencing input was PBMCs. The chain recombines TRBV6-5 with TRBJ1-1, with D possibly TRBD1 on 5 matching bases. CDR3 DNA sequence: TGTGCCAGCAGTTACTCGCAGGGATGGACTGAAGCTTTCTTT. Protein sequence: CASSYSQGWTEAFF.